This is a list of T cell receptor beta chains from one sample in a study of cytomegalovirus exposure and HLA in healthy donors. Data came from immunoSEQ multiplex PCR; TCRdb stores just in-frame clones and leaves some out. The sample carries fewer than 200,000 clones, approximately 81% recorded once. What was sequenced was PBMCs. The receptors were gathered from a woman aged 25 to 39 in good health and CMV-seropositive. The CDR3 runs from the conserved cysteine through the conserved F or W. A D gene is named only where the DNA matches it firmly. Expanded clones get a size class; other rows say once, few or many, or leave the size out.

j_call: TRBJ2-7; v_call: TRBV7-2; d_call: TRBD1; clone_size: NA; cdr3_nt: TGTGCCAGCAGAAGGACAGGGAGCTCCTACGAGCAGTACTTC; cdr3_aa: CASRRTGSSYEQYF
j_call: TRBJ2-6; v_call: TRBV6-5; d_call: NA; clone_size: NA; cdr3_nt: TGTGCCAGCAGTCCACAGGGCGGTGGGGCCAACGTCCTGACTTTC; cdr3_aa: CASSPQGGGANVLTF
j_call: TRBJ2-3; v_call: TRBV5-6; d_call: NA; clone_size: once; cdr3_nt: TGTGCCAGCAGCTTGGGACTATCCTCTAGCACAGATACGCAGTATTTT; cdr3_aa: CASSLGLSSSTDTQYF
j_call: TRBJ1-1; v_call: TRBV9; d_call: NA; clone_size: NA; cdr3_nt: TGTGCCAGCAGCGTAGTTGACAGTAGCACTGAAGCTTTCTTT; cdr3_aa: CASSVVDSSTEAFF
j_call: TRBJ1-4; v_call: TRBV5-8; d_call: NA; clone_size: NA; cdr3_nt: TGTGCCAGCAGCTTAAAGGGGAAGACCGCGGAAAAACTGTTTTTT; cdr3_aa: CASSLKGKTAEKLFF
j_call: TRBJ1-4; v_call: TRBV4-2; d_call: NA; clone_size: NA; cdr3_nt: TGTGCCAGCAGCCACCCGCAGGGATCGGACGAAAAACTGTTTTTT; cdr3_aa: CASSHPQGSDEKLFF
j_call: TRBJ1-2; v_call: TRBV5-4; d_call: TRBD1; clone_size: NA; cdr3_nt: TGTGCCAGCAGAGATCCGTCCAGGGGGTATGAAGGCTACACCTTC; cdr3_aa: CASRDPSRGYEGYTF
j_call: TRBJ2-7; v_call: TRBV5-1; d_call: TRBD1; clone_size: NA; cdr3_nt: TGCGCCAGCAGCCAGGAGACAGGGGAGAACGAGCAGTACTTC; cdr3_aa: CASSQETGENEQYF
j_call: TRBJ2-7; v_call: TRBV29-1; d_call: NA; clone_size: NA; cdr3_nt: TGCAGCGTTAGGCGGGGTCTTACCTACGAGCAGTACTTC; cdr3_aa: CSVRRGLTYEQYF
j_call: TRBJ1-4; v_call: TRBV21-1; d_call: NA; clone_size: NA; cdr3_nt: TGTGCCAGCAGCAAATGTCTGGACAGCATAATAAGAACTAATGAAAAACTGTTTTTT; cdr3_aa: CASSKCLDSIIRTNEKLFF
j_call: TRBJ1-2; v_call: TRBV20-1; d_call: NA; clone_size: NA; cdr3_nt: TGCAGTGCGGTTACGGGACACGGCTACACCTTC; cdr3_aa: CSAVTGHGYTF
j_call: TRBJ2-7; v_call: TRBV5-1; d_call: TRBD1; clone_size: few; cdr3_nt: TGCGCCAGCAGCCGCGGGACAGGGATCAACGAGCAGTACTTC; cdr3_aa: CASSRGTGINEQYF
j_call: TRBJ1-2; v_call: TRBV30; d_call: NA; clone_size: NA; cdr3_nt: TGTGCCTGGAGTGTAGGGGTTGGCTACACCTTC; cdr3_aa: CAWSVGVGYTF
j_call: TRBJ1-4; v_call: TRBV11-2; d_call: NA; clone_size: NA; cdr3_nt: TGTGCCAGCAGCTTAGTAATCCGCGTTAATGAAAAACTGTTTTTT; cdr3_aa: CASSLVIRVNEKLFF
j_call: TRBJ2-7; v_call: TRBV5-8; d_call: NA; clone_size: NA; cdr3_nt: TGTGCCAGCAGCAAGACAGTTCAGGGCTCCTACGAGCAGTACTTC; cdr3_aa: CASSKTVQGSYEQYF
j_call: TRBJ1-5; v_call: TRBV28; d_call: TRBD1; clone_size: NA; cdr3_nt: TGTGCCAGCAGTTTAACAGGGGACCAGCCCCAGCATTTT; cdr3_aa: CASSLTGDQPQHF